This T cell receptor beta chain was sequenced in a study of shared clonotypes between healthy human individuals (dated by TCRdb to the early 2020s). About the study as a whole: Three men and a couple of women, aged 18 to 49 years, made up the cohort. To estimate repertoire size and how much clonotype sharing occurs between individuals, the study deeply sequenced the blood TCR repertoires of five healthy adults. For each donor, CD4 naive and CD4 memory were each run on three plates, CD8 naive on two plates, and CD8 memory on one plate. Each donor's leukapheresis produced roughly between roughly 0.9 and 9 billion PBMCs. To increase sequencing depth and limit assay-specific biases, different laboratories used diverse techniques to prepare libraries and sequence TCR repertoires. The paper as a whole reports these results and caveats: Sharing across a few donors was observed for approximately 5% of naive CD4, under 4% of naive CD8, over 2% of memory CD4, and less than 0.45% of memory CD8 clonotypes. Only blood was sampled, and tissue TCR repertoires likely differ from those in blood. Because the study included only a small number of donors, the genetic and exposure-history diversity represented was limited. Compared with non-shared clonotypes, clonotypes shared by all four sorted-subset donors had higher generation probabilities. Estimated clonotype richness was generally larger for naive than for memory subsets. Pairwise subsampling led to the expectation that sequencing depth would affect the degree of clonotype sharing among donors. Even with the large sequencing depth, rarefaction of the sorted-subset datasets indicated that sequencing was incomplete.

Healthy HIV-negative adults with no recently reported acute infections or vaccinations were included as donors. All donors were Caucasian adults living in Nashville, Tennessee, USA. CD4+ T cells were enriched by magnetic negative selection; naive cells were then positively selected on CD45RA, and the negative fraction formed the memory subset. After blood collection by leukapheresis, PBMCs were isolated using Ficoll-Histopaque density gradient centrifugation and then cryopreserved in the vapor phase of liquid nitrogen. Analytical flow cytometry was used to check the purity and quantity of each magnetically sorted T cell population. Genomic DNA was isolated from every sorted fraction and measured by UV absorbance on a Nanodrop 2000c. With regard to this clone: There is no known antigen for this receptor. Qualities for individual bases were not recorded, and no much larger clone is one base off.

CDR1 is given as SGHNT and CDR2 as YENEEA, both from the germline V gene. The CDR3 starts with the cysteine, ends with the phenylalanine, and has 14 residues. Only the CDR3 region is kept as DNA, spanning 42 bases read in frame from base 1. Relative to germline, V is 1 base shorter and J is 9 bases shorter, with 13 bases between their ends. TCR CDR3 regions were amplified from genomic DNA by multiplex PCR using the deep immunoSEQ assay. Extracted genomic DNA from each cell subset was distributed evenly across all wells of several immunoSEQ 96-well plates, and each plate was treated as a replicate. Each replicate PCR for sorted subsets received about 200 ng genomic DNA, equal to around 32,000 T cell genomes. Purified libraries were quantified with a Qubit 3.0 fluorometer, sized on a Bioanalyzer 2100, and re-quantified with the KAPA Library Quantification kit. A separate single-read 150-cycle Illumina NextSeq 550 flow cell was used to sequence each immunoSEQ 96-well plate. As for how the authors treated the data: Because the immunoSEQ output held only junctional sequences and lacked quality scores, the filtering could not match the filtering applied to full-length reads. Sequences were annotated with PyIR, a Python wrapper for IgBLAST v1.9, using IMGT germline references to assign V/J genes and CDR3. Reads with weak V/J assignments (E-value above 1e-6), missing CDR3, stop codons, out-of-frame junctions, or ambiguous translated residues were removed. V3J clonotypes were defined as sequences sharing the same inferred V gene, J gene, and CDR3 amino acid sequence. Percentage overlap between repertoires was calculated by dividing the number of shared unique clonotypes by the size of the smaller repertoire. Three approaches were used to assess repertoire richness: RTK rarefaction, the Chao1 estimator, and Recon v2.1 estimates of unobserved clonotypes. OLGA was used to compute generation probabilities for all TCRbeta clonotypes that the gDNA method yielded from a handful of donors. TCRdb obtained this table from immuneACCESS and retained in-frame rearrangements with V and J assigned. These tables miss some clones; where compared with another copy, unresolved V genes account for less than half of the shortfall, and the remainder is unexplained. V and J calls and clone size are those listed in that table; D and trimming were worked out from the DNA. The sample table holds 2 million to 2.5 million clones, of which approximately 95% were seen once. The top ten clonotypes cover roughly 0.36% of the sample.

The sequenced material came from naive CD4+ T cells from PBMCs. What the cell subset or site label conveys for this sample: CD45RA+ positively selected. Recombination joined TRBV11-3 with TRBJ2-1, with the D gene possibly TRBD1 or TRBD2, each one fitting 5 bases. The receptor comes from a young man in good health. Some clones in this sample may be carry-over from other donors' samples. The sequence in DNA is TGTGCCAGCAGCTTAGCTGCCGGTGGGGGTGAGCAGTTCTTC. Translation gives CASSLAAGGGEQFF.